One T cell receptor (beta chain) is described in this entry. Its specificity is not known. This sample was taken from a study of pediatric ulcerative colitis. Overall study context: Ulcerative colitis patients had pancolitis or left-sided colitis, with confirming histology.

Study outcomes and limitations: Ulcerative colitis patients shared more blood-rectal clones than controls. Repertoires came from total lymphocyte DNA, not specific subsets.

Data came from immunoSEQ multiplex PCR; TCRdb stores just in-frame clones and leaves some out. The sample records 50,000 to 65,000 clones, roughly nine tenths being singletons. Sequenced sample: blood. The receptor comes from a boy between 5 and 17 years old with severe ulcerative colitis.

The DNA of the CDR3 is TGTGCCAGCAGGGGGGATAGCAATCAGCCCCAGCATTTT. Translated, it gives CASRGDSNQPQHF. The chain recombines TRBV7-8 with TRBJ1-5; weak D call: TRBD1 (5 bases). CDR3 length: 13 amino acids. The V end was cut by 6 bases, the J end by 0 bases, with 6 bases between. CDR1 and CDR2 from the germline V gene are SGHVS and FQNEAQ.